Detailed here is one T cell receptor beta chain. The length of the CDR3 is 16 residues. Unmatched junction bases numbered 12, after V lost 1 base and J lost 8 bases. In germline, CDR1 is SGHRS, CDR2 YFSETQ. This entry is derived from a study of human thymus T cells. Among the donors, all were healthy Finnish infants having corrective surgery for congenital heart defects. During surgery, about 0.45-1 mL peripheral blood was drawn from four of eight donors. Genomic DNA was extracted from every available blood leukocyte. Profiling relied on immunoSEQ multiplex PCR, and the TCRdb table lists in-frame clones only, not all of them. The table has tens of thousands of clones, 94% seen once; the top ten hold about 0.12%.

V usage is TRBV5-1 and J usage is TRBJ1-2; 9 bases are shared with TRBD1. The receptor was isolated from a boy in the first two years of life with a congenital heart defect but otherwise immunologically healthy. Sequencing used blood. CDR3 region: CASSLKFQTGGNGYTF. The CDR3 DNA reads TGCGCCAGCAGCTTGAAATTTCAGACAGGGGGGAACGGCTACACCTTC.